These 28 T cell receptor beta chains originate from one sample sequenced in a study of radiotherapy plus CTLA-4 blockade in lung cancer (dated by TCRdb to 2016 to 2019). Library preparation used the immunoSEQ multiplex PCR assay. Sourced from immuneACCESS, this table was stored by TCRdb with only in-frame sequences that have V and J called. A share of the clones is absent; for the studies checked, an unresolved V gene accounts for under half, and the remainder has no known explanation. Within this sample are around 37,000 clones, with about four fifths of them counted one time only. The ten largest clones represent less than 15% of the sample. The material was peripheral blood, obtained from a patient treated with radiotherapy plus ipilimumab. The receptors derive from a human donor with non-small cell lung cancer that progressed on radiotherapy plus ipilimumab.

As to this clone: Other nucleotide sequences from this sample produce the same CDR3. V and J are TRBV5-6 and TRBJ2-2; no firm D call. CDR1 SGHDT and CDR2 YYEEEE come from the germline V gene. The length of the CDR3 is 14 residues. V gave up 2 bases and J gave up 1 base, with 6 bases separating them. In nucleotides, the CDR3 is TGTGCCAGCAGCTTAGGGCAGAACACCGGGGAGCTGTTTTTT. It specifies CASSLGQNTGELFF.

V and J are TRBV28 and TRBJ2-2; D is ambiguous. V lost 11 bases and J lost 0, with 16 bases in between. The germline CDR1 and CDR2 sequences are MDHEN and SYDVKM. This CDR3 has 15 residues. CDR3 amino acids: CAGSVGRTNTGELFF. The CDR3 DNA sequence: TGTGCCGGTAGTGTAGGACGGACGAACACCGGGGAGCTGTTTTTT.

V and J are TRBV2 and TRBJ2-1; D uncertain. Trimming removed 8 bases at V and 0 bases at J, with 5 bases between. CDR3 length: 12 residues. Germline CDR1 SNHLY, CDR2 FYNNEI. The CDR3 loop reads CASWSSYNEQFF. As DNA, the CDR3 is TGTGCCAGCTGGAGCTCCTACAATGAGCAGTTCTTC. The complete variable domain, with remaining parts taken from reference TRBV2 and TRBJ2-1, reads EPEVTQTPSHQVTQMGQEVILRCVPISNHLYFYWYRQILGQKVEFLVSFYNNEISEKSEIFDDQFSVERPDGSNFTLKIRSTKLEDSAMYFCASWSSYNEQFFGPGTRLTVL.

The chain employs TRBV6-8 and TRBJ2-7, with D hard to call. This CDR3 has 12 amino acids. The V end was cut by 5 bases, the J end by 3 bases, with 8 bases between. From germline, CDR1 is MNHGY and CDR2 SAAAGT. The CDR3 nucleotides read TGTGCCAGCAGTGAACACGGCTACGAGCAGTACTTC. It yields the protein CASSEHGYEQYF.

This sequence joins TRBV4-1 and TRBJ2-7, with 7 bases aligning to TRBD2. Per germline, CDR1 MGHRA and CDR2 YSYEKL. The CDR3 has 15 amino acids. The V and J ends lost 1 base and 1 base, in that order; junction bases with no gene match: 4. The CDR3 is CASSQAGGSSYEQYF. The CDR3 coding sequence is TGCGCCAGCAGCCAAGCTGGCGGGAGTTCCTACGAGCAGTACTTC.

V is TRBV2 and J is TRBJ2-4; D might be TRBD2 (5 bases). CDR3 length: 18 residues. The germline CDR1 and CDR2 sequences are SNHLY and FYNNEI. The V end was cut by 1 base, the J end by 0 bases, with 16 bases between. The CDR3 loop reads CASSEEAAFRGAKNIQYF. CDR3 sequence (DNA): TGTGCCAGCAGTGAAGAGGCAGCTTTTCGGGGAGCCAAAAACATTCAGTACTTC.

The V gene is TRBV5-1, the J gene TRBJ1-1; weak D call: TRBD1 (6 bases). V lost 5 bases and J 1 base, leaving 9 bases between the germline ends. This CDR3 has 13 residues. Germline V CDR1 and CDR2: SGHRS, YFSETQ. Written as DNA, the CDR3 is TGCGCCAGCAGATTGACAGGGAACACTGAAGCTTTCTTT. Its protein product is CASRLTGNTEAFF. The full variable domain, completed using reference TRBV5-1 and TRBJ1-1, is KAGVTQTPRYLIKTRGQQVTLSCSPISGHRSVSWYQQTPGQGLQFLFEYFSETQRNKGNFPGRFSGRQFSNSRSEMNVSTLELGDSALYLCASRLTGNTEAFFGQGTRLTVV.

The chain joins TRBV6-5 to TRBJ1-2; D ambiguous. The V gene lost 0 bases and the J gene lost 0 bases, with 8 bases spanning the gap. CDR1 and CDR2 (germline): MNHEY, SVGAGI. This CDR3 comprises 15 residues. The CDR3 is CASSYSTGSNYGYTF. The CDR3 region has the DNA TGTGCCAGCAGTTACTCGACGGGTTCTAACTATGGCTACACCTTC.

The chain uses TRBV9 and TRBJ1-2; maybe TRBD1 (5 bases). Germline V gene data show CDR1 as SGDLS and CDR2 as YYNGEE. The V end lost 5 bases, the J end lost 6 bases, and 14 bases lay between the germline ends. The CDR3 extends over 13 amino acids. CDR3 amino acids: CASRREGRNGYTF. The CDR3 DNA sequence: TGTGCCAGCAGGCGAGAGGGGCGGAATGGCTACACCTTC.

The chain combines TRBV6-1 with TRBJ1-6; D is ambiguous. Trimming cost V 6 bases and J 8 bases, with 8 bases left between them. CDR1 is MNHNS, CDR2 SASEGT, per germline. CDR3 length: 12 residues. The CDR3 DNA reads TGTGCCAGCAGCGAACTCCATTCACCCCTCCACTTT. Translation: CASSELHSPLHF.

This clone was observed a handful of times. This chain links TRBV6-5 with TRBJ2-5; unclear D gene. Deletions cut 6 bases from V and 8 bases from J, with 13 bases between. Germline assignment: CDR1 MNHEY and CDR2 SVGAGI. This CDR3 comprises 12 residues. The CDR3 is CASSSSSATQYF. For the CDR3, the DNA is TGTGCCAGCAGCTCCAGCTCGGCTACCCAGTACTTC.

The J gene is TRBJ2-5, the V gene TRBV7-2, with 8 bases that match TRBD1. Germline-derived CDR1 and CDR2 are SGHTA and FQGNSA. V shed 2 bases and J 4 bases; nucleotides not matched to a gene: 6. The CDR3 totals 15 residues. CDR3 bases: TGTGCCAGCAGCTTACCAGCAGGGGGCCGAGAGACCCAGTACTTC. Encoded protein: CASSLPAGGRETQYF.

This clone occurred a few times. The chain links TRBV9 to TRBJ2-5, with TRBD2 identical over 7 bases. CDR1 is SGDLS and CDR2 is YYNGEE in the germline V gene. Trimming removed 0 bases from V and 5 bases from J; junction bases left unmatched: 7. This CDR3 contains 15 residues. CDR3: CASSVGTSIWETQYF. In nucleotides, the CDR3 is TGTGCCAGCAGCGTAGGGACTAGTATATGGGAGACCCAGTACTTC.

The V call is TRBV28, the J call TRBJ2-7, with D possibly being TRBD2 (7 bases). The CDR3 is 15 amino acids. Trimming stripped 2 bases from V and 4 bases from J, with 15 bases between. Looked up from germline, CDR1 is MDHEN and CDR2 is SYDVKM. The CDR3 bases are TGTGCCAGCAGTTTAGTACAGGGAGGGAGGTACGAGCAGTACTTC. It translates to CASSLVQGGRYEQYF.

The V gene is TRBV19, the J gene TRBJ2-1; D is uncertain. V was clipped by 1 base and J by 4 bases, with 11 bases between them. The CDR3 length is 15 residues. Germline CDR1 is LNHDA and CDR2 is SQIVND (reference sequence). Written as DNA, the CDR3 is TGTGCCAGTAGTATAGTTTATAACAGATACAATGAGCAGTTCTTC. Residues: CASSIVYNRYNEQFF.

V usage is TRBV29-1 and J usage is TRBJ2-7; perhaps TRBD2 as D (7 bases). V lost 5 bases to trimming and J lost 7 bases, with 27 bases between them. The CDR3 runs to 16 residues. The germline CDR1 and CDR2 sequences are SQVTM and ANQGSEA. CDR3 loop: CSVRHSQGGGPREQYF. The CDR3 nucleotides read TGCAGCGTTCGTCACAGCCAGGGAGGGGGACCTAGGGAGCAGTACTTC.

This clone was recorded once. Here the CDR3 reads CASAENNEQFF. The CDR3 bases are TGTGCCAGTGCGGAGAACAATGAGCAGTTCTTC. This chain connects TRBV7-9 to TRBJ2-1, with unresolved D. Germline loops: CDR1 SEHNR, CDR2 FQNEAQ (reference sequence). CDR3 size: 11 residues. Trimming stripped 9 bases from V and 5 bases from J, with 8 bases between.

The chain joins TRBV9 to TRBJ1-6, with D tentatively TRBD1 (5 bases). Trimming pared 2 bases from V and 7 bases from J, leaving 10 bases between. CDR1 is SGDLS and CDR2 is YYNGEE in the germline V gene. This CDR3 contains 14 residues. CDR3 nucleotide sequence: TGTGCCAGCAGCGTCCCGGGGCGGAATTCACCCCTCCACTTT. Translated, it gives CASSVPGRNSPLHF. Using reference TRBV9 and TRBJ1-6 for the parts outside the CDR3, the full variable domain is DSGVTQTPKHLITATGQRVTLRCSPRSGDLSVYWYQQSLDQGLQFLIQYYNGEERAKGNILERFSAQQFPDLHSELNLSSLELGDSALYFCASSVPGRNSPLHFGNGTRLTVT.

The J gene is TRBJ1-5, the V gene TRBV28, with unresolved D. V lost 5 bases and J 4 bases, leaving 12 bases between the germline ends. The length of the CDR3 is 14 residues. Germline CDR1 and CDR2: MDHEN and SYDVKM. The CDR3 sequence is CASSPYMENQPQHF. DNA for the CDR3: TGTGCCAGCAGTCCCTACATGGAAAATCAGCCCCAGCATTTT.

The chain links TRBV28 to TRBJ2-5, with TRBD2 matching 11 bases. The ends lost 6 bases at V and 11 bases at J; junction bases unmatched: 8. CDR3 size: 13 residues. The germline CDR1 and CDR2 sequences are MDHEN and SYDVKM. The chain's CDR3 is CASRLAGAEEQYF. The CDR3 DNA sequence: TGTGCCAGCAGACTAGCGGGAGCAGAGGAGCAGTACTTC.

V usage is TRBV27 and J usage is TRBJ2-3, with 7 bases aligning to TRBD2. Germline V gene lookup returns CDR1 MNHEY and CDR2 SMNVEV (reference sequence). Trimming removed 0 bases from V and 0 bases from J; junction bases left unmatched: 3. The CDR3 contains 16 residues. Here the CDR3 DNA reads TGTGCCAGCAGTTTATCAGCGGGACCTAGCACAGATACGCAGTATTTT. Translating gives CASSLSAGPSTDTQYF.

The gene calls are TRBV19 and TRBJ2-7; tentatively, D is TRBD1 or TRBD2 (5 bases each). Germline lookup yields CDR1 LNHDA and CDR2 SQIVND (reference sequence). The ends were cut back, 6 bases at V and 2 bases at J, with 23 bases in the middle. This CDR3 has 17 amino acids. The CDR3 loop is CASSSNLGVLSPYEQYF. CDR3 DNA: TGTGCCAGTAGCTCAAACCTGGGGGTCCTGTCCCCCTACGAGCAGTACTTC.

This rearrangement joins TRBV5-6 to TRBJ1-5, with D perhaps matching TRBD1 (5 bases). CDR1 is SGHDT and CDR2 is YYEEEE in the germline V gene. V lost 1 base to trimming and J lost 5 bases, with 10 bases between them. CDR3 length: 14 residues. CDR3 sequence reads: CASSLKGPYQPQHF. CDR3 sequence (DNA): TGTGCCAGCAGCTTGAAGGGGCCTTATCAGCCCCAGCATTTT.

The chain employs TRBV29-1 and TRBJ2-7, with 8 nucleotides matching TRBD2. V shed 7 bases and J 2 bases; nucleotides not matched to a gene: 7. This CDR3 is built from 13 residues. CDR1 SQVTM and CDR2 ANQGSEA come from the germline V gene. For the CDR3, the DNA is TGCAGCGCCCAACTAGCGGCCACCTACGAGCAGTACTTC. Protein sequence: CSAQLAATYEQYF.

This clone was recorded only once. The chain is built from TRBV28 and TRBJ2-7; D ambiguous. V lost 2 bases and J lost 7, with 15 bases in between. The germline gives CDR1 MDHEN, CDR2 SYDVKM. CDR3 length: 14 residues. The CDR3 coding sequence is TGTGCCAGCAGTTTAGGCACACGAGTCGGAGAGCAGTACTTC. It codes for CASSLGTRVGEQYF.

The rearrangement uses TRBV7-2 and TRBJ2-5; TRBD1 might be the D (5 bases). Trimming left V 3 bases short and J 5 bases short, with 13 bases between. Germline CDR1 SGHTA, CDR2 FQGNSA. The CDR3 sequence is 14 residues long. For the CDR3, the DNA is TGTGCCAGCAGCTTGGGGCCCTTTGGGGAGACCCAGTACTTC. Residues: CASSLGPFGETQYF.

This clone was counted a few times. V is TRBV6-6 and J is TRBJ2-7; 8 bases agree with TRBD1. CDR3 length: 14 residues. V was pared by 2 bases and J by 6 bases, with 6 bases of the junction left unmatched. The germline V gene has CDR1 MNHNY and CDR2 SVGAGI (reference sequence). Here the CDR3 reads CASSYGSGGTEQYF. In nucleotides, the CDR3 is TGTGCCAGCAGTTACGGTTCAGGGGGCACCGAGCAGTACTTC.

DNA for the CDR3: TGTGCCAGAAGGATGGGTCGGGACAGGTCGAATAGCAATCAGCCCCAGCATTTT. This sequence encodes CARRMGRDRSNSNQPQHF. The chain recombines TRBV5-3 with TRBJ1-5, with 8 positions matching TRBD1. TRBV5-3 is an ORF, and what it does is uncertain. The length of the CDR3 is 18 residues. Losses at the gene ends were 5 bases for V and 0 bases for J; bases not matched to a gene: 13.